The 15 T cell receptor beta chains below all came from one sample that was sequenced in a study of cytomegalovirus exposure and HLA in healthy donors. The PCR made use of 60 Vbeta and 13 Jbeta primers. Repertoires were generated with immunoSEQ multiplex PCR, while TCRdb's copy carries only in-frame clones and drops some. The sample contains around 200,000 clones, approximately 88% of which appear only once. Input material: PBMCs. The source of these receptors is a woman in her forties or fifties in good health and CMV-seropositive.

The V gene is TRBV7-3, the J gene TRBJ2-2; the D is unclear. CDR1 SGHTA and CDR2 FQGTGA come from the germline V gene. The CDR3 consists of 14 residues. The ends were cut back, 5 bases at V and 0 bases at J, with 7 bases in the middle. CDR3 nucleotide sequence: TGTGCCAGCAGCCAGTCCTCGAACACCGGGGAGCTGTTTTTT. Translated: CASSQSSNTGELFF.

This sequence joins TRBV5-4 and TRBJ1-2, with TRBD1 as a possible D gene (6 bases). CDR3 size: 13 residues. V was shortened by 6 bases and J by 1 base, with 10 bases between the two germline ends. Germline CDR1 reads SGHNT; CDR2 reads YYREEE (reference sequence). The CDR3 DNA reads TGTGCCAGCACGGACAGCCTTAACTATGGCTACACCTTC. It translates to CASTDSLNYGYTF.

Here the CDR3 reads CASSEFTQVGNQPQHF. DNA of the CDR3: TGTGCCAGCAGTGAGTTTACCCAGGTGGGCAATCAGCCCCAGCATTTT. The rearrangement uses TRBV2 and TRBJ1-5; no reliable D call. The CDR3 contains 16 residues. Germline V gene sequence: CDR1 SNHLY, CDR2 FYNNEI. Trimming removed 3 bases from V and 2 bases from J, with 14 bases in between. Full variable domain (outside the CDR3, taken from reference TRBV2 and TRBJ1-5): EPEVTQTPSHQVTQMGQEVILRCVPISNHLYFYWYRQILGQKVEFLVSFYNNEISEKSEIFDDQFSVERPDGSNFTLKIRSTKLEDSAMYFCASSEFTQVGNQPQHFGDGTRLSIL.

The CDR3 spells CASSLAGGLGTGELFF. Written as DNA, the CDR3 is TGTGCCAGCAGCCTAGCGGGGGGGCTCGGCACCGGGGAGCTGTTTTTT. The V gene is TRBV5-5, the J gene TRBJ2-2; the match to TRBD2 covers 12 bases. Germline V gene lookup returns CDR1 SGHKS and CDR2 YYEKEE (reference sequence). CDR3 length: 16 residues. Losses at the gene ends were 4 bases for V and 4 bases for J; bases not matched to a gene: 5.

Concerning this clone itself: An end of the junction differs from the germline gene, which may be a read error. This rearrangement joins TRBV18 to TRBJ2-2; D unresolved. There are 15 residues in the CDR3. Per the germline V gene, CDR1 is KGHSH and CDR2 is LQKENI. The CDR3 nucleotides read TGTGCCAGCTCGCCACAACCTACGAACACCGGGGAGCTGTTTTTT. Translated, it gives CASSPQPTNTGELFF.

The chain couples TRBV5-3 to TRBJ2-1, with 12 bases lining up with TRBD2. TRBV5-3 is noted as an ORF with a role that remains uncertain. The CDR3 has 14 residues. The J segment lost 8 bases and the V segment lost 2 bases, leaving 2 bases of the junction unmatched. The chain's CDR3 is CARSFRLAGDEQFF. The CDR3 DNA follows: TGTGCCAGAAGCTTCAGACTAGCGGGAGATGAGCAGTTCTTC.

The chain combines TRBV5-1 with TRBJ1-1; no definite D call. The germline V gene has CDR1 SGHRS and CDR2 YFSETQ. The V gene lost 0 bases and the J gene lost 3 bases, with 9 bases spanning the gap. This CDR3 contains 14 residues. The CDR3 loop is CASSLGFRDTEAFF. CDR3 DNA: TGCGCCAGCAGCTTGGGTTTTCGGGACACTGAAGCTTTCTTT.

The chain links TRBV5-1 to TRBJ2-2; 7 nucleotides line up with TRBD1. The CDR3 extends over 15 amino acids. Germline values: CDR1 SGHRS, CDR2 YFSETQ. J gave up 6 bases and V 0 bases, and 5 bases lay outside the gene matches. The CDR3, as DNA: TGCGCCAGCAGCTTGGACAGGGGAAGCGCCGGGGAGCTGTTTTTT. This encodes CASSLDRGSAGELFF.

The chain combines TRBV12-5 with TRBJ1-2; the D gene is possibly TRBD1 (5 bases). Trimming shortened V by 4 bases and J by 7 bases, and 16 bases separated the two germline ends. Germline V gene sequence: CDR1 LGHNT, CDR2 FRNRAP. The CDR3 runs 14 residues. The CDR3 loop reads CASGSGGGVIGYTF. CDR3 nucleotides: TGTGCTAGTGGTTCCGGCGGGGGAGTGATTGGCTACACCTTC. Complete variable domain (other parts from reference TRBV12-5 and TRBJ1-2): DARVTQTPRHKVTEMGQEVTMRCQPILGHNTVFWYRQTMMQGLELLAYFRNRAPLDDSGMPKDRFSAEMPDATLATLKIQPSEPRDSAVYFCASGSGGGVIGYTFGSGTRLTVV.

The rearrangement uses TRBV7-2 and TRBJ2-5, with 8 bases identical to TRBD1. Per germline, CDR1 SGHTA and CDR2 FQGNSA. V lost 2 bases to trimming and J lost 5 bases; unmatched junction nucleotides: 7. The CDR3 is 15 amino acids. The CDR3 protein is CASSLTQGAMETQYF. The CDR3 region has the DNA TGTGCCAGCAGCTTAACCCAGGGGGCTATGGAGACCCAGTACTTC.

CDR3 protein: CASSTGLSYEQYF. The CDR3 region has the DNA TGTGCCAGCAGCACTGGACTATCCTACGAGCAGTACTTC. J is TRBJ2-7 and V is TRBV5-4, with D perhaps matching TRBD2 (6 bases). Germline CDR1 is SGHNT and CDR2 is YYREEE (reference sequence). This CDR3 comprises 13 residues. V lost 4 bases and J lost 1, with 9 bases in between. The full variable domain, completed using reference TRBV5-4 and TRBJ2-7, is ETGVTQSPTHLIKTRGQQVTLRCSSQSGHNTVSWYQQALGQGPQFIFQYYREEENGRGNFPPRFSGLQFPNYSSELNVNALELDDSALYLCASSTGLSYEQYFGPGTRLTVT.

V and J are TRBV6-5 and TRBJ2-2; TRBD1 might be the D (5 bases). The V end lost 7 bases, the J end lost 3 bases, and 12 bases lay between the germline ends. The CDR3 contains 14 residues. Germline CDR1 is MNHEY and CDR2 is SVGAGI. In DNA, the CDR3 is TGTGCCAGCAACCCCGGCAGGGACACCGGGGAGCTGTTTTTT. Encoded protein: CASNPGRDTGELFF.

V gene TRBV19 combines with J gene TRBJ2-5, with D possibly being TRBD2 (6 bases). CDR1 and CDR2 (germline): LNHDA, SQIVND (reference sequence). V shed 4 bases and J shed 7 bases, with 16 bases lying between them. The CDR3 contains 14 residues. Here the CDR3 DNA reads TGTGCCAGTAGTAGGGGGGACCGATCCGGGACCCAGTACTTC. Protein: CASSRGDRSGTQYF.

The chain employs TRBV30 and TRBJ2-7, with 9 bases matching TRBD2. CDR1 and CDR2 from the germline V gene are GTSNPN and SVGIG (reference sequence). After removal of 0 bases from V and 3 bases from J, the junction contained 3 bases not matched to a gene. This CDR3 has 14 residues. The DNA of the CDR3 is TGTGCCTGGAGTGTAATAGCGGGGGACTACGAGCAGTACTTC. It specifies CAWSVIAGDYEQYF.

A word on this clone: The sample holds other DNA sequences that translate to the same CDR3. This chain links TRBV5-1 with TRBJ1-1; a weak D match, TRBD1 (5 bases). The germline gives CDR1 SGHRS, CDR2 YFSETQ. V was cut by 0 bases and J by 1 base, with 7 bases left in between. The CDR3 length is 14 residues. This CDR3 reads CASSLGTGNTEAFF. CDR3 sequence (DNA): TGCGCCAGCAGCTTGGGTACAGGGAACACTGAAGCTTTCTTT. Supplemented by reference TRBV5-1 and TRBJ1-1, the full variable domain reads KAGVTQTPRYLIKTRGQQVTLSCSPISGHRSVSWYQQTPGQGLQFLFEYFSETQRNKGNFPGRFSGRQFSNSRSEMNVSTLELGDSALYLCASSLGTGNTEAFFGQGTRLTVV.